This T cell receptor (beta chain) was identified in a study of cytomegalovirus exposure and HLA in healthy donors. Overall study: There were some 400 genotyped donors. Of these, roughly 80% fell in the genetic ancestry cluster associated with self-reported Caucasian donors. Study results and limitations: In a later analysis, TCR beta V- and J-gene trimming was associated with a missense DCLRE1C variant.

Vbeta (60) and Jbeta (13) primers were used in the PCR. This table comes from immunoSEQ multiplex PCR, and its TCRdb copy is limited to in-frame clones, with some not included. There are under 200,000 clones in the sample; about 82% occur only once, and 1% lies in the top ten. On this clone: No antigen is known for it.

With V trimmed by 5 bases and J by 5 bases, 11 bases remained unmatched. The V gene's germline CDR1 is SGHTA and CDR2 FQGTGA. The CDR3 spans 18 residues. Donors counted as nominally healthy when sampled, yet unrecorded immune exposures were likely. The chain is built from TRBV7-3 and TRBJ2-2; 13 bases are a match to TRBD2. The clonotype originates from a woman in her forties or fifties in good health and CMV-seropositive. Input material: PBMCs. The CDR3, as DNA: TGTGCCAGCAGCCCTTGGACTAGCGGGGGCGGGGGTACCGGGGAGCTGTTTTTT. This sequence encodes CASSPWTSGGGGTGELFF.